This is a list of T cell receptor beta chains from one sample in a study of blood T cell repertoires in COVID-19. Measured with immunoSEQ multiplex PCR; TCRdb has only the in-frame clones, and not every one. Of over 150,000 clones in the sample, less than 95% are singletons; the top ten hold roughly 0.54%. The sample comprised peripheral blood. These receptors all come from a man aged 45-65 years with acute or convalescent COVID-19. Both conserved end residues are part of each CDR3. A D gene is named only where the DNA matches it firmly. Only part of the rows carry a size: once, few, many, or a class if the clone is expanded.

j_call v_call cdr3_length d_call clone_size cdr3_nt cdr3_aa
TRBJ1-1 TRBV7-9 13 - few TGTGCCAGCAGCTTGGTGACAGTGGGTGAAGCTTTCTTT CASSLVTVGEAFF
TRBJ2-7 TRBV27 17 TRBD2 - TGTGCCAGCAGCGGGACTAGCGGGGGCCACAGCTCCTACGAGCAGTACTTC CASSGTSGGHSSYEQYF
TRBJ2-1 TRBV6-5 15 TRBD2 - TGTGCCAGCAGTCCCCGACTAGCGGGCTACAATGAGCAGTTCTTC CASSPRLAGYNEQFF
TRBJ2-2 TRBV19 13 - - TGTGCCAGTACCCCAGGGGACACCGGGGAGCTGTTTTTT CASTPGDTGELFF
TRBJ1-2 TRBV6-1 13 - - TGTGCCAGCACTGAACTCCAGGCGAGTGGCTACACCTTC CASTELQASGYTF
TRBJ2-7 TRBV27 15 TRBD2 once TGTGCCAGCAGCGGGAGACTAGCGGGATTGTACGAGCAGTACTTC CASSGRLAGLYEQYF
TRBJ2-7 TRBV19 13 TRBD2 - TGTGCCAGTAGGCGGGGGAGCTCCTACGAGCAGTACTTC CASRRGSSYEQYF
TRBJ1-2 TRBV6-2/TRBV6-3 12 TRBD1 - TGTGCCAGCAGTACGACAGGGCGAGGCTACACCTTC CASSTTGRGYTF
TRBJ2-5 TRBV29-1 12 TRBD1 - TGCAGCGTGGGACAGGGACAAGAGACCCAGTACTTC CSVGQGQETQYF
TRBJ2-3 TRBV4-2 21 TRBD1 - TGTGCCAGCAGCCAATCCATTCCGACAGGGGGCTTCATAGCTAGCACAGATACGCAGTATTTT CASSQSIPTGGFIASTDTQYF
TRBJ2-3 TRBV7-2 13 - - TGTGCCAGCAGCATATCGACAGGCGGATTTGAGTATTTT CASSISTGGFEYF
TRBJ1-2 TRBV13 15 - few TGTGCCAGCAGCTCCCTTGGACCTAGGGGCTATGGCTACACCTTC CASSSLGPRGYGYTF
TRBJ2-5 TRBV19 16 TRBD1 - TGTGCCAGTAGTATACGTAGACAGGGAAAGCAAGAGACCCAGTACTTC CASSIRRQGKQETQYF
TRBJ2-2 TRBV25-1 17 - - TGTGCCAGCAGCAAAACAACAGGGGGGGCGAACACCGGGGAGCTGTTTTTT CASSKTTGGANTGELFF
TRBJ2-3 TRBV6-1 16 - - TGTGCCAGCAGTGAGCGACTAGGCCTCAACATGGATACGCAGTATTTT CASSERLGLNMDTQYF
TRBJ1-2 TRBV5-8 11 - - TGTGCCAGCAGGATAGGGGTTACAGAAACCTTC CASRIGVTETF
TRBJ2-1 TRBV4-3 17 TRBD1 - TGCGCCAGCAGCCAAGCCCCACGAAGGGGGCCCCACAATGAGCAGTTCTTC CASSQAPRRGPHNEQFF
TRBJ1-2 TRBV3-1/TRBV3-2 13 - - TGTGCCAGCAGCCAAACTTCCGGCCCTCCCAGGACCTTC CASSQTSGPPRTF
TRBJ2-2 TRBV4-2 13 - - TGTGCCAGCAGCCGCGGCAACACCGGGGAGCTGTTTTTT CASSRGNTGELFF
TRBJ2-2 TRBV11-3 18 - - TGTGCCAGCAGCTTAGATCGAATGGAGCCTCCGAACACCGGGGAGCTGTTTTTT CASSLDRMEPPNTGELFF
TRBJ1-2 TRBV29-1 13 - - TGCAGCGTGGGTGGGACTGGTCGGGATGGCTACACCTTC CSVGGTGRDGYTF
TRBJ2-7 TRBV28 15 TRBD1 few TGTGCCAGCAGTCCCATGACAGGGGGGTCCGTCGAGCAGTACTTC CASSPMTGGSVEQYF
TRBJ2-3 TRBV5-1 15 - - TGCGCCAGCAGCTTCGCGGCGCCCCGCACAGATACGCAGTATTTT CASSFAAPRTDTQYF
TRBJ2-3 TRBV7-2 14 - once TGTGCCAGCAGCCCGCGGGGACCCACAGATACGCAGTATTTT CASSPRGPTDTQYF
TRBJ1-2 TRBV19 15 - - TGTGCCAGTAGTATAGGCGGACAGCTCAACTATGGCTACACCTTC CASSIGGQLNYGYTF
TRBJ1-5 TRBV5-6 16 TRBD1 - TGTGCCAGCAGCGTACAGGGGGCGCGGGACAATCAGCCCCAGCATTTT CASSVQGARDNQPQHF
TRBJ2-1 TRBV19 16 TRBD2 once TGTGCCAGTAGTACCACCTCTAGCGGGAGGCTCAATGAGCAGTTCTTC CASSTTSSGRLNEQFF
TRBJ1-2 TRBV9 15 TRBD1 - TGTGCCAGCAGCGAGACGACACAGGGGGCGGGAGGCTACACCTTC CASSETTQGAGGYTF
TRBJ2-2 TRBV6-6 18 TRBD1 - TGTGCCAGCAGTCCCCCGGGACAGGTTAACGTGAACACCGGGGAGCTGTTTTTT CASSPPGQVNVNTGELFF
TRBJ1-6 TRBV30 13 - - TGTGCCTGGTCGGCAGGTCATAATTCACCCCTCCACTTT CAWSAGHNSPLHF
TRBJ2-7 TRBV5-1 12 TRBD2 - TGCGCCAGCAGACGACTAGCTTCCGAGCAGTACTTC CASRRLASEQYF
TRBJ1-4 TRBV24-1 16 TRBD1 - TGTGCCACCAGTGATTCGCGACAGGGGAGAGGTGAAAAACTGTTTTTT CATSDSRQGRGEKLFF
TRBJ2-1 TRBV5-4 13 - once TGTGCCAGCAGCTTCGACCCGGGCAATGAGCAGTTCTTC CASSFDPGNEQFF
TRBJ1-1 TRBV2 14 TRBD1 - TGTGCCAGCAGTCAACAGGGGGGGGACACTGAAGCTTTCTTT CASSQQGGDTEAFF
TRBJ2-3 TRBV18 16 - - TGTGCCAGCTCACCACTCGCGGCCCGGGGCACAGATACGCAGTATTTT CASSPLAARGTDTQYF
TRBJ2-7 TRBV7-2 15 TRBD1 once TGTGCCAGCAGCCTGAGACAGGGGCCCACCTACGAGCAGTACTTC CASSLRQGPTYEQYF
TRBJ1-6 TRBV30 15 - - TGTGCCTGGAGTCTAAGGGAGAAGTATAATTCACCCCTCCACTTT CAWSLREKYNSPLHF
TRBJ2-3 TRBV7-2 16 TRBD2 once TGTGCCAGCAGCTTAGGTGGGCGGGGAGGGACAGATACGCAGTATTTT CASSLGGRGGTDTQYF
TRBJ1-1 TRBV7-2 14 - - TGTGCCAGCAGCTTAGACCACCGGGGCACTGAAGCTTTCTTT CASSLDHRGTEAFF
TRBJ1-3 TRBV7-6 12 - - TGCGACCAGGGGTTGACTGGAAACACCATATATTTT CDQGLTGNTIYF
TRBJ1-2 TRBV7-3 14 TRBD1 once TGTGCCAGCAGTCCTACAGGGGGCAGATATGGCTACACCTTC CASSPTGGRYGYTF
TRBJ1-4 TRBV28 12 - - TGTGCCAGCAGACGCTCGGCGGGAAAACTGTTTTTT CASRRSAGKLFF
TRBJ1-2 TRBV11-2 12 - - TGTGCCAGCAGCTCCGGGGGTTCTGGCTACACCTTC CASSSGGSGYTF